This T cell receptor (beta chain) was profiled in a study of T cells in Graves' hyperthyroidism and ophthalmopathy. RNA transcripts provided the source from which TCR beta CDR3 regions were amplified. A first-round RT-PCR of the TCR CDR3 used the HTBI primer set. TCRdb re-analysed the multiplex PCR reads in MiXCR, keeping a single row per CDR3 protein. The table includes 550,000 to 700,000 distinct CDR3 sequences, 35% to 55% detected once. A patient was excluded if there was uncontrolled infection, other autoimmune disease, pregnancy or lactation. In this sample, this clonotype turned up a few times. CDR1 is MNHNS, CDR2 SASEGT, per germline. There are 15 residues in the CDR3. With V trimmed by 0 bases and J by 3 bases, 1 base remained unmatched.

This TCR came from an adult woman with Graves' disease, either hyperthyroidism or ophthalmopathy (not recorded which). What was sequenced was peripheral blood or thyroid tissue (not recorded which). The rearrangement uses TRBV6-1 and TRBJ1-3; 8 bases line up with TRBD1. The CDR3 protein is CASSEATGGGNTIYF. The CDR3 nucleotides read TGTGCCAGCAGTGAAGCCACAGGGGGTGGAAACACCATATATTTT.